The T cell receptor (beta chain) described here comes from a study of post-analysis software for immune sequencing data. V lost 6 bases, J lost 3 bases, and 14 bases lay in between. This CDR3 comprises 14 residues. Germline V gene data show CDR1 as MNHEY and CDR2 as SVGAGI. Built from TCR beta cDNA, the libraries had unique molecular identifiers in them. From the PCR reads, TCRdb called clonotypes with MiXCR, one entry per CDR3 protein. The sample lists about 400,000 distinct CDR3 sequences, roughly 30% seen once, with around an eighth in the top ten. Findings and limits, study-wide: Among five TRBV segments more frequent in patients than controls were TRBV5-6, TRBV5-1 and TRBV20-1.

Details on this clonotype: Its antigen is undetermined.

The sequenced sample consisted of blood. The source is a girl between 5 and 17 years old with multiple sclerosis. The chain combines TRBV6-5 with TRBJ1-1, with a possible D match to TRBD1 (6 bases). CDR3 in amino acids: CASSMSQGDTEAFF. DNA for the CDR3: TGTGCCAGCAGCATGTCACAGGGTGACACTGAAGCTTTCTTT.